This T cell receptor beta chain emerged from a study of T cell repertoires in cytomegalovirus infection (dated by TCRdb to between 2018 and 2021). For the study in its entirety: Recently identified HLA-C-restricted CMV epitopes, whose presentation resists viral immunomodulation, were targeted by peptide stimulations together with well-studied HLA-B-restricted epitopes. The HLA type of each donor mattered for the analysis, because public TCR beta signatures pointed to carriage of CMV infection along with the matching HLA type.

Explained via the paper, the treatment or condition label denotes: in vitro stimulation with specific CMV peptide epitopes to enrich CMV-specific T cells. This clonotype was counted many times. Its antigen is currently not known. Base-call qualities are not available, and no considerably larger clone is one nucleotide away. The full study reports these points: The ex vivo response was dominated by HLA-C-restricted CMV-specific TCR beta clonotypes, which also provided the single most frequent clonotype in two of eight donors. Cumulative frequency of public TCR beta family members discriminated carriers of CMV infection plus the relevant HLA type in this cohort and an independent approximately 370-donor cohort.

The data were produced on an Illumina HiSeq 1500. TCRdb reprocessed the public reads (quality trimming at Q25 with fastp, clone calling with MiXCR) and kept in-frame beta chains. Duplicate CDR3 protein sequences are folded into a single record with the most common DNA and genes. In all, the sample holds some 940,000 distinct CDR3 sequences, and approximately 31% of those were seen once. Around 15% of the sample is in the top ten clones. This receptor was obtained from a human donor in good health (CMV status not recorded). Some clones in this sample may be carry-over from other donors' samples. The material was cultured CD8+ T cells from PBMCs, obtained from culture after CMV antigen stimulation.

The CDR3 region: CARNPPTVTLSPLHF. In nucleotide form, the sequence is TGTGCCAGAAACCCACCGACAGTGACTCTTTCACCCCTCCACTTT. Recombination connected TRBV7-4 to TRBJ1-6, with TRBD1 perhaps the D gene, on 5 matching bases. The CDR3 sequence holds 15 residues, the cysteine and phenylalanine included. Only the CDR3 region is kept as DNA, spanning 45 bases read in frame from base 1. V is shortened by 9 bases, J by 9 bases, and the region joining them spans 21 bases. CDR1 SGHVT and CDR2 SQSDAQ are derived from the germline V gene.